This T cell receptor (beta chain) originates from a study of blood T cells in healthy people across ages. Ten milliliters of peripheral blood were drawn from each donor into EDTA-treated tubes. PCR was performed a second time for about 7 to 12 cycles using a sample-barcoded 5' primer and a J-beta primer mix. One entry per CDR3 protein results from TCRdb running MiXCR on the 5' RACE reads. The data hold around 1,000,000 distinct CDR3 sequences, with under 30% observed a single time. Another study also made use of these data, one on T cells of mothers and their children. As that report states: Related mother-child pairs showed slightly, non-significantly higher overlap than unrelated pairs.

This sequence originates from a girl aged 2-10 years in good health. The material sequenced was blood.

In nucleotides, the CDR3 is TGTGCCACCAGCCAAACAAGGGCCTCTGGGGCCAACGTCCTGACTTTC. Translated, it gives CATSQTRASGANVLTF. The chain combines TRBV24-1 with TRBJ2-6; no clear D. Trimming took 7 bases from V and 0 from J, leaving 12 bases between them. Germline V gene sequence: CDR1 KGHDR, CDR2 SFDVKD. CDR3 length equals 16 residues.